These T cell receptor beta chains were read from a single sample in a study of radiation and T cells in renal cell carcinoma. This table comes from immunoSEQ multiplex PCR, and its TCRdb copy is limited to in-frame clones, with some not included. This sample has more than 75,000 clones, with roughly 85% found just once. Here the sequenced sample was blood, taken from a patient whose treatment included radiotherapy and nephrectomy. These receptors were collected from a woman aged 45-59 years with renal cell carcinoma. Each CDR3 is given with its conserved first and last residue. The order of the fields is clone size, D gene, J gene, V gene, CDR3 DNA, CDR3 protein. A D gene is named only where the DNA matches it firmly. The size of a clone is reported for some rows only, either as once, few or many, or as a class for expanded clones.

abundance: .
d_gene: .
j_gene: TRBJ1-2
v_gene: TRBV6-5
CDR3nt: TGTGCCAGCAGTCCTCGCAGGCGCGGTCATGATGGCTACACCTTC
CDR3aa: CASSPRRRGHDGYTF

abundance: .
d_gene: TRBD1
j_gene: TRBJ2-1
v_gene: TRBV29-1
CDR3nt: TGCAGCGCCCAACTACCGGGACAGGGAGGCGATGAGCAGTTCTTC
CDR3aa: CSAQLPGQGGDEQFF

abundance: .
d_gene: TRBD2
j_gene: TRBJ2-3
v_gene: TRBV7-9
CDR3nt: TGTGCCAGCAGCTTTCGGTCCCTGACTAGCGCCCGGACAGATACGCAGTATTTT
CDR3aa: CASSFRSLTSARTDTQYF

abundance: .
d_gene: TRBD2
j_gene: TRBJ2-7
v_gene: TRBV2
CDR3nt: TGTGCCAGCAGTCGGACTAGCGGGGGCTCCTACGAGCAGTACTTC
CDR3aa: CASSRTSGGSYEQYF

abundance: .
d_gene: .
j_gene: TRBJ1-5
v_gene: TRBV2
CDR3nt: TGTGCCAGCAGTTCCACCAGGGTCTCCGATCCCCAGCATTTT
CDR3aa: CASSSTRVSDPQHF

abundance: few
d_gene: .
j_gene: TRBJ1-5
v_gene: TRBV30
CDR3nt: TGTGCCTGGAATTCCGACGGAAATCAGCCCCAGCATTTT
CDR3aa: CAWNSDGNQPQHF

abundance: .
d_gene: .
j_gene: TRBJ2-3
v_gene: TRBV18
CDR3nt: TGTGCCAGCTCACAAGAAATAGGGGTAGACACAGATACGCAGTATTTT
CDR3aa: CASSQEIGVDTDTQYF

abundance: once
d_gene: .
j_gene: TRBJ2-1
v_gene: TRBV20-1
CDR3nt: TGCAGTGCTAGCGATAATGAGCAGTTCTTC
CDR3aa: CSASDNEQFF

abundance: .
d_gene: .
j_gene: TRBJ1-1
v_gene: TRBV6-5
CDR3nt: TGTGCCAGCACCAAGAGCCCCAGGGCAATCGCTTTCTTT
CDR3aa: CASTKSPRAIAFF

abundance: .
d_gene: .
j_gene: TRBJ2-3
v_gene: TRBV6-1
CDR3nt: TGTGCCAGCAGAAAAGAGGGAGATACGCAGTATTTT
CDR3aa: CASRKEGDTQYF